This T cell receptor beta chain was found in a study of blood T cell repertoires in COVID-19. Background on the study: The United States, Italy and Spain supplied acute and convalescent COVID-19 samples. T cells, B-cell-depleted T cells, or PBMCs provided the cDNA or gDNA that served as material.

Authors' analysis steps: Reference gene primer amplification yielded estimated nucleated cell counts. Profiling relied on immunoSEQ multiplex PCR, and the TCRdb table lists in-frame clones only, not all of them. The DNA gave D and trimming, while V, J and clone size come from that table. The sample holds more than 80,000 clones, over 60% seen once. The source of this sequence is a man of 80 years or more with COVID-19, enrolled during active disease. The source material was peripheral blood.

The CDR3 loop reads CASSRPGTEQYF. CDR3 sequence (DNA): TGTGCCAGCAGCCGTCCAGGTACCGAGCAGTACTTC. The chain recombines TRBV3-1 (or the pseudogene TRBV3-2) with TRBJ2-7; the D is unclear. The germline gives CDR1 LGHDT, CDR2 YNNKEL (reference sequence). V was pared by 4 bases and J by 6 bases, with 10 bases between. This CDR3 is built from 12 residues.